This T cell receptor (beta chain) appears in the sequencing data of a study of molecular identifiers for immune sequencing clone quantification. Germline loops: CDR1 DFQATT, CDR2 SNEGSKA (reference sequence). The CDR3 loop spans 11 amino acids. The ends were cut back, 5 bases at V and 6 bases at J, with 11 bases in the middle. Listed TCR primers, together with previously described methods, were used for the bulk TCR libraries. TCRdb passed the PCR reads through MiXCR, listing each CDR3 protein once. Of approximately 90,000 distinct CDR3 sequences in the sample, more than 20% were seen once. Source material for naive CD8 libraries was about 17,000 to 1,100,000 sorted cells, with 10%, 30% or 50% RNA. This clonotype was seen at least ten times.

The sequenced sample consisted of naive CD8+ T cells from blood, with Jurkat cell RNA spiked in. The subset here: FACS-sorted CD8+CD4-CCR7+CD45RA+ naive T cells. The sequence derives from a human donor in good health. Some libraries in this study had Jurkat cell RNA spiked in. V usage is TRBV20-1 and J usage is TRBJ2-7; no firm D call. The CDR3 DNA reads as TGCAGTGCTCACACGGGCCTCGAGCAGTACTTC. Amino acid sequence: CSAHTGLEQYF.